Listed here are 14 T cell receptor beta chains from one sample, sequenced in a study of blood T cells in healthy people across ages. A second about 6 to 12 cycle PCR used barcoded and J-beta primers. TCRdb called the 5' RACE reads again in MiXCR, with one record for every CDR3 protein. The sample has around 1,900,000 distinct CDR3 sequences, about two fifths seen once. Material: blood. The receptors derive from a human donor in good health.

This chain joins TRBV20-1 and TRBJ2-7; 8 bases map to TRBD1. CDR3 size: 14 residues. Germline trimming cut 5 bases from V and 1 base from J; bases unmatched to any gene: 7. Germline V lookup: CDR1 DFQATT, CDR2 SNEGSKA (reference sequence). The CDR3 nucleotides are TGCAGTGCTTCCGGGACAGGTTCTTCCTACGAGCAGTACTTC. Residues: CSASGTGSSYEQYF.

The V gene is TRBV7-9, the J gene TRBJ1-1; 7 bases line up with TRBD1. Germline lookup yields CDR1 SEHNR and CDR2 FQNEAQ (reference sequence). The CDR3 is made up of 14 amino acids. The junction had 7 bases not matched to a gene; V was cut back by 6 bases and J by 3 bases. Here the CDR3 DNA reads TGTGCCAGCAGTTGGGACAGAAGAGACACTGAAGCTTTCTTT. The encoded protein is CASSWDRRDTEAFF.

Turning to this clonotype: A junction boundary mismatches the germline segment, possibly from a read error. The chain combines TRBV9 with TRBJ2-3; a weak D match, TRBD1 (5 bases). Germline V gene lookup returns CDR1 SGDLS and CDR2 YYNGEE. The CDR3 extends over 14 amino acids. Here the CDR3 reads CASSGPTHTGTQYF. CDR3 nucleotide sequence: TGTGCCAGCAGCGGGCCGACTCACACAGGTACGCAGTATTTT.

The chain combines TRBV4-2 with TRBJ2-1, with 9 bases fitting TRBD1. The germline gives CDR1 LGHNA, CDR2 YNFKEQ. V was pared by 0 bases and J by 8 bases, with 23 bases of the junction left unmatched. The CDR3 sequence is 21 residues long. The CDR3 DNA reads TGTGCCAGCAGCCAAGATTACGGGACAGGGACCCTTAAAGTCGCCTTTTATGAGCAGTTCTTC. This translates into CASSQDYGTGTLKVAFYEQFF.

The chain couples TRBV29-1 to TRBJ1-2; D unclear. Per the germline V gene, CDR1 is SQVTM and CDR2 is ANQGSEA. This CDR3 spans 12 amino acids. Deletions cut 7 bases from V and 6 bases from J, with 15 bases between. CDR3 residues: CSGGQEPHGYTF. The CDR3 bases are TGCAGCGGTGGTCAGGAGCCACATGGCTACACCTTC.

The rearrangement joins TRBV7-9 to TRBJ1-2; D gene unclear. CDR3 length equals 12 residues. V was pared by 5 bases and J by 8 bases, with 12 bases between. Germline V gene data show CDR1 as SEHNR and CDR2 as FQNEAQ (reference sequence). The CDR3 DNA reads TGTGCCAGCAGCCGAACGGCGTGGGGCTACACCTTC. Amino acid sequence: CASSRTAWGYTF.

The chain combines TRBV4-3 with TRBJ2-4; 8 bases are shared with TRBD1. The J segment lost 8 bases and the V segment lost 3 bases, leaving 6 bases of the junction unmatched. Germline V lookup: CDR1 LGHNA, CDR2 YSLEER. CDR3 length equals 14 residues. Here the CDR3 reads CASSHSGTGDIQYF. DNA of the CDR3: TGCGCCAGCAGCCACTCCGGGACAGGAGACATTCAGTACTTC.

This clonotype was observed a few times. V gene TRBV29-1 combines with J gene TRBJ1-1; D uncertain. The CDR3 extends over 11 amino acids. The germline V gene encodes CDR1 SQVTM and CDR2 ANQGSEA. Trimming shortened V by 6 bases and J by 5 bases, and 10 bases separated the two germline ends. The CDR3 region has the DNA TGCAGCGTGAACTCGGGGACTGAAGCTTTCTTT. Translated: CSVNSGTEAFF.

This clonotype was picked up a small number of times. This chain uses TRBV11-2 with TRBJ1-4; 9 bases map to TRBD1. J lost 0 bases, V lost 5 bases, and 10 bases had no gene match. CDR3 length: 18 amino acids. Germline V gene data show CDR1 as SGHAT and CDR2 as FQNNGV. The CDR3 DNA sequence: TGTGCCAGCAGCCCATGGACAGGGGCAACTACAACTAATGAAAAACTGTTTTTT. Translating gives CASSPWTGATTTNEKLFF.

This clonotype appeared once. The rearrangement joins TRBV18 to TRBJ2-3, with TRBD1 as a possible D gene (6 bases). There are 20 residues in the CDR3. Germline V gene sequence: CDR1 KGHSH, CDR2 LQKENI. Trimming stripped 1 base from V and 2 bases from J, with 25 bases between. The CDR3 reads CASSPRLGHQTSQSTDTQYF. CDR3 DNA: TGTGCCAGCTCACCACGGTTGGGACATCAAACTTCTCAATCCACAGATACGCAGTATTTT. Using reference TRBV18 and TRBJ2-3 for the parts outside the CDR3, the full variable domain is NAGVMQNPRHLVRRRGQEARLRCSPMKGHSHVYWYRQLPEEGLKFMVYLQKENIIDESGMPKERFSAEFPKEGPSILRIQQVVRGDSAAYFCASSPRLGHQTSQSTDTQYFGPGTRLTVL.

This chain uses TRBV18 with TRBJ1-2; 7 bases line up with TRBD1. The V gene end was trimmed by 3 bases and the J gene end by 6 bases; junction bases not matched to a gene: 10. The CDR3 sequence is 15 residues long. CDR1 and CDR2 (germline): KGHSH, LQKENI. This chain's CDR3 is CASSPDRSLLDGYTF. CDR3 DNA sequence: TGTGCCAGCTCACCGGACAGGTCATTACTTGATGGCTACACCTTC.

This clonotype occurred a few times. The rearrangement uses TRBV4-2 and TRBJ2-1, with 11 bases fitting TRBD1. V lost 0 bases and J lost 8; bases outside the gene matches: 3. The CDR3 spans 15 residues. Germline V gene lookup returns CDR1 LGHNA and CDR2 YNFKEQ. This CDR3 is CASSQEGQGVHEQFF. The CDR3 coding sequence is TGTGCCAGCAGCCAAGAGGGACAGGGGGTCCATGAGCAGTTCTTC.

The chain has TRBV29-1 and TRBJ2-4, with TRBD2 matching 7 bases. CDR3 length: 14 residues. Germline V lookup: CDR1 SQVTM, CDR2 ANQGSEA. V trimming: 3 bases; J trimming: 7 bases; junction bases outside the gene matches: 9. This CDR3 reads CSVEPPGRANIQYF. The DNA of the CDR3 is TGCAGCGTTGAGCCCCCGGGGAGGGCGAACATTCAGTACTTC.

This clonotype was seen a few times. V usage is TRBV7-2 and J usage is TRBJ2-7, with D unresolved. V was cut by 7 bases and J by 7 bases, with 14 bases left in between. Germline CDR1 is SGHTA and CDR2 is FQGNSA. The CDR3 has 12 residues. The CDR3 nucleotides read TGTGCCAGCAACCCGGGTTCTCCTGAGCAGTACTTC. This gives the protein CASNPGSPEQYF.